These 21 T cell receptor beta chains were sequenced from one sample in a study of prognosis after radiotherapy for stage I lung cancer. From genomic DNA, two-round multiplex PCR was used to amplify TCR beta CDR3. Used in first-round PCR were primers specific to each TRBV and TRBJ gene. MiXCR was run by TCRdb on the multiplex PCR reads, yielding one entry per CDR3 protein. The sample lists approximately 25,000 distinct CDR3 sequences; just over 45% were seen once. Sequencing was performed on PBMCs, taken before or after stereotactic body radiation therapy (not recorded which). These receptors all stem from a donor aged 50 or older with non-small cell lung cancer.

This clonotype appeared many times. The chain uses TRBV5-1 and TRBJ2-3; no reliable D call. V dropped 4 bases and J dropped 7 bases, with 7 bases sitting between them. The CDR3 length is 11 residues. Germline V CDR1 and CDR2: SGHRS, YFSETQ. CDR3 in DNA: TGCGCCAGCAGCCTACACAATACGCAGTATTTT. Protein: CASSLHNTQYF.

As to this clonotype: A far larger clone differs by one base, so this is likely a read error. V is TRBV6-4 and J is TRBJ1-1, with no clear D. Germline assignment: CDR1 MRHNA and CDR2 SNTAGT. CDR3 length: 13 amino acids. Trimming took off 7 bases at V and 4 bases at J, with 13 bases between the two ends. This CDR3 reads CASTYLGGTEAFF. In DNA, the CDR3 is TGTGCCAGCACCTACCTGGGAGGCACTGAAGCTTTCTTT.

About this clonotype itself: Lacking the conserved final phenylalanine or tryptophan, this CDR3 likely reflects a read error. The chain employs TRBV29-1 and TRBJ2-7; the D gene is possibly TRBD1 (5 bases). V was trimmed by 7 bases and J by 3 bases, leaving 13 bases between them. Germline lookup yields CDR1 SQVTM and CDR2 ANQGSEA. The CDR3 is 12 amino acids. CDR3: CSAQGKGYEQYL. CDR3 DNA sequence: TGCAGCGCTCAGGGAAAGGGCTACGAGCAGTACTTA.

The sample holds many counts of this clonotype. This chain joins TRBV2 and TRBJ1-1, with TRBD1 matching over 12 bases. The CDR3 covers 13 residues. V dropped 7 bases and J dropped 7; count of bases not matched to a gene: 4. Germline values: CDR1 SNHLY, CDR2 FYNNEI. The CDR3 region is CASKGQGAIEAFF. CDR3 bases: TGTGCCAGCAAGGGACAGGGGGCAATTGAAGCTTTCTTT.

The rearrangement joins TRBV5-1 to TRBJ2-7, with D possibly called TRBD1 or TRBD2 (5 bases each). The germline V gene encodes CDR1 SGHRS and CDR2 YFSETQ. The CDR3 consists of 15 residues. Trimming took 1 base from V and 0 from J, leaving 11 bases between them. CDR3 DNA sequence: TGCGCCAGCAGCTTGTCTGTAGGGACCTCCTACGAGCAGTACTTC. This codes for CASSLSVGTSYEQYF.

This clonotype occurred many times. The V call is TRBV3-1, the J call TRBJ2-3; maybe TRBD2 (7 bases). The CDR3 length is 17 residues. The germline gives CDR1 LGHDT, CDR2 YNNKEL (reference sequence). V was pared by 4 bases and J by 4 bases, with 21 bases between. Here the CDR3 reads CASSRRPRGGVSDTQYF. In DNA form, the CDR3 reads TGTGCCAGCAGCCGCAGGCCGAGGGGGGGTGTTTCAGATACGCAGTATTTT.

This clonotype was found many times. The chain employs TRBV9 and TRBJ2-5; TRBD1 aligns across 8 bases. The CDR3 length is 14 residues. Per the germline V gene, CDR1 is SGDLS and CDR2 is YYNGEE. Trimming took 4 bases from V and 5 from J; bases not matched to a gene: 7. The CDR3 region has the DNA TGTGCCAGCAGCCCGAGGACAGGGCGGGAGACCCAGTACTTC. Protein: CASSPRTGRETQYF.

This clonotype was seen at least ten times. The gene calls are TRBV10-3 and TRBJ1-5; D gene uncertain. Trimming took off 3 bases at V and 2 bases at J, with 11 bases between the two ends. This CDR3 spans 15 amino acids. Germline values: CDR1 ENHRY, CDR2 SYGVKD. The CDR3 sequence is CAISERPLGNQPQHF. The CDR3 nucleotides read TGTGCCATCAGTGAACGCCCCCTGGGCAATCAGCCCCAGCATTTT.

In regard to this clonotype: A much larger clone is a single base away; this may be a read error. This rearrangement joins TRBV6-4 to TRBJ1-1, with a weak D call TRBD1 (5 bases). In germline, CDR1 is MRHNA, CDR2 SNTAGT. This CDR3 spans 14 amino acids. The CDR3 here is CAGSPFGANTEAFF. Here the CDR3 DNA reads TGTGCCGGCAGCCCCTTCGGGGCGAACACTGAAGCTTTCTTT.

This clonotype has a count of ten or more. V and J are TRBV3-1 and TRBJ2-5, with TRBD2 identical over 8 bases. The germline gives CDR1 LGHDT, CDR2 YNNKEL (reference sequence). CDR3 length: 14 residues. Trimming cost V 5 bases and J 5 bases; bases outside gene matches: 7. The CDR3 loop reads CASSDLAGGETQYF. CDR3 nucleotide sequence: TGTGCCAGCAGCGATCTAGCGGGCGGTGAGACCCAGTACTTC.

This clonotype was seen at least ten times. This sequence joins TRBV2 and TRBJ1-4; possible D gene TRBD1, 5 bases. Germline V gives CDR1 SNHLY, CDR2 FYNNEI. V was cut by 7 bases and J by 3 bases, with 9 bases left in between. The CDR3 is 13 amino acids. Here the CDR3 DNA reads TGTGCCAGCAAGACAGAAGCTAATGAAAAACTGTTTTTT. Its protein product is CASKTEANEKLFF. The whole variable domain, remainder taken from reference TRBV2 and TRBJ1-4, is EPEVTQTPSHQVTQMGQEVILRCVPISNHLYFYWYRQILGQKVEFLVSFYNNEISEKSEIFDDQFSVERPDGSNFTLKIRSTKLEDSAMYFCASKTEANEKLFFGSGTQLSVL.

This sequence joins TRBV7-3 and TRBJ1-6; D is uncertain. CDR1 SGHTA and CDR2 FQGTGA come from the germline V gene. The length of the CDR3 is 15 residues. Trimming cost V 2 bases and J 10 bases, with 15 bases left between them. The CDR3 protein is CASSLGTHFVSPLHF. The DNA of the CDR3 is TGTGCCAGCAGCTTAGGTACCCATTTTGTGTCACCCCTCCACTTT.

By frequency in the sample, this clonotype is medium-sized (0.01 to 0.1%). V usage is TRBV6-1 and J usage is TRBJ1-5; possible D gene TRBD1, 6 bases. CDR3 length: 15 residues. The ends were cut back, 8 bases at V and 0 bases at J, with 14 bases in the middle. CDR1 MNHNS and CDR2 SASEGT come from the germline V gene. The CDR3 coding sequence is TGTGCCAGCTTATGGACAGCCGATAGCAATCAGCCCCAGCATTTT. Amino acid sequence: CASLWTADSNQPQHF.

This clonotype has a count of ten or more. The chain recombines TRBV5-6 with TRBJ1-1; weak D call: TRBD1 (6 bases). Looked up from germline, CDR1 is SGHDT and CDR2 is YYEEEE. CDR3 length: 14 residues. The V gene lost 1 base and the J gene lost 4 bases, with 11 bases spanning the gap. The CDR3, as DNA: TGTGCCAGCAGCTTGACGGGGGCGGGCACTGAAGCTTTCTTT. It specifies CASSLTGAGTEAFF.

Comment on this clonotype: Mismatch with germline at one junction end may stem from a read error. J is TRBJ2-3 and V is TRBV27, with D perhaps TRBD1 (5 bases). The CDR3 covers 15 residues. Germline assignment: CDR1 MNHEY and CDR2 SMNVEV (reference sequence). The CDR3 loop reads CASSLKWGPVDTQYF. In nucleotides, the CDR3 is TGTGCCAGCAGTTTAAAGTGGGGCCCCGTGGATACGCAGTATTTC.

This clonotype was seen at least ten times. The chain employs TRBV24-1 and TRBJ1-4, with a tentative D call TRBD1 (5 bases). Germline assignment: CDR1 KGHDR and CDR2 SFDVKD. V shed 4 bases and J shed 7 bases, with 6 bases lying between them. The CDR3 spans 12 residues. The CDR3 sequence: CATSERGEKLFF. DNA of the CDR3: TGTGCCACCAGTGAGAGGGGTGAAAAACTGTTTTTT.

This clonotype was counted ten times or more. In DNA, the CDR3 is TGTGCCAGCTCAGGGCCATTTTCGAACACTGAAGCTTTCTTT. Translating gives CASSGPFSNTEAFF. This chain uses TRBV18 with TRBJ1-1, with D unclear. The CDR3 covers 14 residues. With 5 bases removed from V and 1 base from J, the gap between germline ends came to 11 bases. CDR1 is KGHSH and CDR2 is LQKENI in the germline V gene. The full variable domain, rest sourced from reference TRBV18 and TRBJ1-1, is NAGVMQNPRHLVRRRGQEARLRCSPMKGHSHVYWYRQLPEEGLKFMVYLQKENIIDESGMPKERFSAEFPKEGPSILRIQQVVRGDSAAYFCASSGPFSNTEAFFGQGTRLTVV.

This clonotype was detected a few times. This may come from a read error, since a much larger clone is one base off. The chain combines TRBV5-1 with TRBJ2-3; D call uncertain. Germline V CDR1 and CDR2: SGHRS, YFSETQ. V gave up 0 bases and J gave up 3 bases, with 11 bases separating them. This CDR3 contains 15 residues. CDR3 sequence reads: CASSLAGSVTDTQYF. CDR3 nucleotide sequence: TGCGCCAGCAGCTTGGCCGGCAGTGTGACAGATACGCAGTATTTT.

CDR3 nucleotides: TGTGCCAGCAGCTTGGGGACATGGGTTAACTATGGCTACACCTTC. Encoded protein: CASSLGTWVNYGYTF. The J gene is TRBJ1-2, the V gene TRBV27; weak D call: TRBD1 (6 bases). Deletions cut 6 bases from V and 1 base from J, with 15 bases between. This CDR3 contains 15 residues. Germline CDR1 reads MNHEY; CDR2 reads SMNVEV (reference sequence).

Comments on this clonotype: A much bigger clone sits one base away, suggesting this may be a read error. The chain is built from TRBV19 and TRBJ2-5, with a possible D match to TRBD2 (6 bases). Trimming left V 4 bases short and J 1 base short, with 22 bases between. The CDR3 consists of 18 residues. The germline V gene encodes CDR1 LNHDA and CDR2 SQIVND (reference sequence). The CDR3 region has the DNA TGTGCCAGTAGTACCGCATTTGCGGGCGGGGCCTTCCAAGAGACCCAGTACTTC. Its translation is CASSTAFAGGAFQETQYF.

This clonotype was seen only a few times. J is TRBJ2-1 and V is TRBV6-1, with 14 bases that match TRBD2. V shed 4 bases, J shed 2 bases, and the junction held 7 bases outside the gene matches. The germline V gene encodes CDR1 MNHNS and CDR2 SASEGT. CDR3 length: 18 residues. The CDR3 nucleotides read TGTGCCAGCAGTGTGGGGACTAGCGGGAGCCCAGCCTACAATGAGCAGTTCTTC. Amino acids: CASSVGTSGSPAYNEQFF.